The 28 T cell receptor beta chains below come from one sample, sequenced in a study of regulatory T cells in long-lasting Graves disease. In building TCR beta libraries, iRepertoire HTBI primers were used together with Arm-PCR of CDR3 regions. Via MiXCR, TCRdb re-called the multiplex PCR reads, giving one row per CDR3 protein. The sample holds about 450,000 distinct CDR3 sequences, around 13% seen once. Time point: newly diagnosed GD, antithyroid drugs for less than 3 months. Scientists built the TCR library using RNA that was extracted from PBMCs. These data are also associated with another study on T cells in Graves' hyperthyroidism and ophthalmopathy.

This material consisted of peripheral blood mononuclear cells (PBMCs), taken at new diagnosis, from a patient treated with antithyroid drugs. Source of these receptors: a woman aged 45-65 years with Graves disease.

The chain carries TRBV28 and TRBJ2-5; D is undetermined. This CDR3 is 12 amino acids long. V was cut by 4 bases and J by 7 bases, with 10 bases left in between. CDR1 and CDR2 (germline): MDHEN, SYDVKM. This chain's CDR3 is CASSSARGTQYF. CDR3 in DNA: TGTGCCAGCAGTTCAGCTCGCGGGACCCAGTACTTC. Variable domain in full (rest from reference TRBV28 and TRBJ2-5): DVKVTQSSRYLVKRTGEKVFLECVQDMDHENMFWYRQDPGLGLRLIYFSYDVKMKEKGDIPEGYSVSREKKERFSLILESASTNQTSMYLCASSSARGTQYFGPGTRLLVL.

V gene TRBV20-1 combines with J gene TRBJ1-5, with TRBD1 as a possible D gene (5 bases). The CDR3 contains 13 residues. CDR1 is DFQATT and CDR2 is SNEGSKA in the germline V gene (reference sequence). Trimming shortened V by 5 bases and J by 9 bases, and 17 bases separated the two germline ends. CDR3 sequence (DNA): TGCAGTGCTTTGACAGATACTGGAGGGCCCCAGCATTTT. Its protein product is CSALTDTGGPQHF.

This clonotype was counted at least ten times. The chain uses TRBV5-5 and TRBJ2-7, with 8 bases aligning to TRBD1. In germline, CDR1 is SGHKS, CDR2 YYEKEE (reference sequence). The CDR3 totals 14 residues. J was trimmed by 3 bases and V by 0 bases; bases with no gene match: 2. The CDR3 region is CASSLAGQDYEQYF. The CDR3 coding sequence is TGTGCCAGCAGCTTGGCGGGACAGGACTACGAGCAGTACTTC.

This clonotype turned up a few times. V gene TRBV28 combines with J gene TRBJ2-5, with a weak D call TRBD1 (5 bases). The CDR3 is 15 amino acids. The germline V gene has CDR1 MDHEN and CDR2 SYDVKM. Trimming stripped 3 bases from V and 3 bases from J, with 14 bases between. CDR3 coding DNA: TGTGCCAGCAGTTTTAGGGGCGGCTTAAAAGAGACCCAGTACTTC. This codes for CASSFRGGLKETQYF.

This clonotype showed up many times. The V gene is TRBV28, the J gene TRBJ1-2; D is undetermined. V was cut by 4 bases and J by 4 bases, with 10 bases left in between. This CDR3 has 13 residues. CDR1 and CDR2 from the germline V gene are MDHEN and SYDVKM. The CDR3 loop is CASSSKQGYGYTF. The DNA of the CDR3 is TGTGCCAGCAGTTCCAAACAAGGCTATGGCTACACCTTC.

This clonotype was observed many times. The chain joins TRBV27 to TRBJ2-7; D may be TRBD1 (5 bases). Deletions cut 5 bases from V and 6 bases from J, with 17 bases between. The CDR3 has 14 amino acids. In germline, CDR1 is MNHEY, CDR2 SMNVEV (reference sequence). As DNA, the CDR3 is TGTGCCAGCAGTATTTCTGAAGGGGCAATCGAGCAGTACTTC. This sequence encodes CASSISEGAIEQYF.

This clonotype came up many times. The chain links TRBV30 to TRBJ1-5, with D possibly TRBD1 on 5 matching bases. The germline CDR1 and CDR2 sequences are GTSNPN and SVGIG (reference sequence). The CDR3 contains 13 residues. V dropped 2 bases and J dropped 5 bases, with 10 bases sitting between them. The CDR3 is CAWSSGSDQPQHF. The CDR3 DNA reads as TGTGCCTGGAGTTCAGGGTCAGATCAGCCCCAGCATTTT.

This clonotype was seen at least ten times. V usage is TRBV7-9 and J usage is TRBJ2-5; D gene uncertain. Trimming removed 1 base from V and 5 bases from J, with 14 bases in between. Germline values: CDR1 SEHNR, CDR2 FQNEAQ (reference sequence). The CDR3 loop spans 15 amino acids. Here the CDR3 reads CASSLELYRRETQYF. Here the CDR3 DNA reads TGTGCCAGCAGCTTAGAACTGTACCGTAGGGAGACCCAGTACTTC. The entire variable domain, with the rest obtained from reference TRBV7-9 and TRBJ2-5, is as follows: DTGVSQNPRHKITKRGQNVTFRCDPISEHNRLYWYRQTLGQGPEFLTYFQNEAQLEKSRLLSDRFSAERPKGSFSTLEIQRTEQGDSAMYLCASSLELYRRETQYFGPGTRLLVL.

This clonotype was seen ten or more times. The chain joins TRBV11-2 to TRBJ2-1; TRBD1 matches 7 bases. The CDR3 contains 16 residues. V lost 5 bases, J lost 0 bases, and 7 bases stayed unmatched. The germline V gene encodes CDR1 SGHAT and CDR2 FQNNGV. Written as DNA, the CDR3 is TGTGCCAGCAGCCCAGGGGGACAAAGCTCCTACAATGAGCAGTTCTTC. It yields the protein CASSPGGQSSYNEQFF. The full variable domain, rest sourced from reference TRBV11-2 and TRBJ2-1, is EAGVAQSPRYKIIEKRQSVAFWCNPISGHATLYWYQQILGQGPKLLIQFQNNGVVDDSQLPKDRFSAERLKGVDSTLKIQPAKLEDSAVYLCASSPGGQSSYNEQFFGPGTRLTVL.

This clonotype has more than one count but fewer than ten. V and J are TRBV5-1 and TRBJ2-1, with D maybe TRBD1 (5 bases). This CDR3 spans 13 amino acids. Germline CDR1 SGHRS, CDR2 YFSETQ. The V gene lost 0 bases and the J gene lost 7 bases, with 8 bases spanning the gap. Here the CDR3 reads CASSLDDSNEQFF. CDR3 nucleotide sequence: TGCGCCAGCAGCTTGGACGACAGTAATGAGCAGTTCTTC.

This clonotype was seen many times. V is TRBV7-3 and J is TRBJ2-3; 8 nucleotides align to TRBD2. CDR3 length: 14 amino acids. The V and J ends lost 1 base and 4 bases, in that order; junction bases with no gene match: 1. Germline assignment: CDR1 SGHTA and CDR2 FQGTGA. This CDR3 is CASSLIAGSDTQYF. The CDR3, as DNA: TGTGCCAGCAGCTTAATAGCGGGATCAGATACGCAGTATTTT. Full variable domain (outside the CDR3, taken from reference TRBV7-3 and TRBJ2-3): GAGVSQTPSNKVTEKGKYVELRCDPISGHTALYWYRQSLGQGPEFLIYFQGTGAADDSGLPNDRFFAVRPEGSVSTLKIQRTERGDSAVYLCASSLIAGSDTQYFGPGTRLTVL.

This clonotype was recorded many times. The chain joins TRBV6-2 or TRBV6-3 to TRBJ1-6, with D unresolved. The germline CDR1 and CDR2 sequences are MNHEY and SVGEGT. V lost 5 bases and J lost 7, with 12 bases in between. The CDR3 has 14 amino acids. CDR3 sequence: CASSPSRRNSPLHF. As DNA, the CDR3 is TGTGCCAGCAGTCCAAGCCGGCGGAATTCACCCCTCCACTTT.

In this sample, this clonotype turned up many times. The chain couples TRBV5-1 to TRBJ1-4; 10 bases line up with TRBD1. The CDR3 is 14 amino acids. Trimming removed 5 bases from V and 7 bases from J; junction bases left unmatched: 5. Germline loops: CDR1 SGHRS, CDR2 YFSETQ. CDR3 in amino acids: CASRWDRGGEKLFF. The CDR3 region has the DNA TGCGCCAGCAGATGGGACAGGGGTGGTGAAAAACTGTTTTTT.

On this clonotype itself: Just one base apart from a much larger clone, this may be a read error. Without the conserved terminal phenylalanine or tryptophan, this CDR3 likely stems from a read error. V gene TRBV12-3 or TRBV12-4 combines with J gene TRBJ2-3; D not resolved. There are 12 residues in the CDR3. Between the trimmed V and J ends, which lost 3 bases and 3 bases, there was a span of 4 bases. In DNA form, the CDR3 reads TGTGCCAGCAGTTTGGAAACAGATACGCAGTATCTT. Translation: CASSLETDTQYL.

This rearrangement joins TRBV12-3 or TRBV12-4 to TRBJ1-5, with 7 bases matching TRBD1. The trim removed 7 bases at V and 3 bases at J, leaving 6 bases unmatched. This CDR3 spans 14 amino acids. The CDR3 nucleotides read TGTGCCAGCAAATTCACAGGGGACAATCAGCCCCAGCATTTT. Translating gives CASKFTGDNQPQHF.

There are a few counts of this clonotype. The CDR3 region is CASSVDRGQGYTF. The CDR3 coding sequence is TGTGCCAGCAGCGTAGACAGGGGGCAAGGCTACACCTTC. The chain couples TRBV9 to TRBJ1-2; TRBD1 aligns across 9 bases. With V trimmed by 0 bases and J by 8 bases, 2 bases remained unmatched. Germline V gives CDR1 SGDLS, CDR2 YYNGEE. The CDR3 is 13 amino acids.

This clonotype was seen ten or more times. The V and J genes are TRBV27 and TRBJ2-7; 10 bases are shared with TRBD2. From germline, CDR1 is MNHEY and CDR2 SMNVEV (reference sequence). J gave up 6 bases and V 2 bases, and 4 bases lay outside the gene matches. This CDR3 has 14 amino acids. CDR3 sequence: CASSLLAGASEQYF. CDR3 DNA: TGTGCCAGCAGTTTACTAGCGGGAGCATCCGAGCAGTACTTC.

The chain couples TRBV20-1 to TRBJ1-5; no reliable D call. This CDR3 has 15 amino acids. The V end was cut by 6 bases, the J end by 6 bases, with 21 bases between. Germline CDR1 reads DFQATT; CDR2 reads SNEGSKA (reference sequence). The DNA for the CDR3 is TGCAGTGCCAGTGCAGGCGGGCTTGAAACTCAGCCCCAGCATTTT. This codes for CSASAGGLETQPQHF.

V usage is TRBV6-1 and J usage is TRBJ2-1, with TRBD1 matching over 9 bases. This CDR3 is 11 amino acids long. Per the germline V gene, CDR1 is MNHNS and CDR2 is SASEGT. Germline trimming cut 6 bases from V and 13 bases from J; bases unmatched to any gene: 4. Here the CDR3 DNA reads TGTGCCAGCAGCAGGGACAGGGCACAGTTCTTC. Protein sequence: CASSRDRAQFF.

The J gene is TRBJ2-3, the V gene TRBV5-1, with 10 bases lining up with TRBD2. CDR3 length: 15 residues. The germline V gene encodes CDR1 SGHRS and CDR2 YFSETQ. J gave up 4 bases and V 4 bases, and 6 bases lay outside the gene matches. The DNA for the CDR3 is TGCGCCAGCAGCGAGGGACTAGCGTTCCCAGATACGCAGTATTTT. This codes for CASSEGLAFPDTQYF.

This clonotype was picked up many times. The chain joins TRBV18 to TRBJ1-2; tentatively, D is TRBD1 (5 bases). There are 15 residues in the CDR3. The germline CDR1 and CDR2 sequences are KGHSH and LQKENI. With 0 bases removed from V and 3 bases from J, the gap between germline ends came to 11 bases. CDR3 sequence (DNA): TGTGCCAGCTCACCACCGGGACCTAAGGACTATGGCTACACCTTC. It codes for CASSPPGPKDYGYTF.

The rearrangement uses TRBV5-1 and TRBJ2-2; 10 bases fit TRBD2. Germline trimming cut 0 bases from V and 5 bases from J; bases unmatched to any gene: 4. CDR1 SGHRS and CDR2 YFSETQ come from the germline V gene. CDR3 size: 16 residues. The CDR3 bases are TGCGCCAGCAGCTTGGAAGCGGGAGGGCCGACCGGGGAGCTGTTTTTT. Translating it yields CASSLEAGGPTGELFF.

Regarding this clonotype: A much larger clonotype is one base distant, so this may be a read error. This rearrangement joins TRBV3-1 to TRBJ1-5; D gene uncertain. V was trimmed by 0 bases and J by 1 base, leaving 4 bases between them. Germline CDR1 reads LGHDT; CDR2 reads YNNKEL (reference sequence). This CDR3 spans 14 amino acids. CDR3 region: CASSQEASNQPQHF. The DNA of the CDR3 is TGTGCCAGCAGCCAAGAGGCCAGCAATCAGCCCCAGCATTTT.

This clonotype was recorded at least ten times. The CDR3 spells CAIRGGTDSNQPQHF. The CDR3 region has the DNA TGTGCCATCAGGGGGGGAACAGATAGCAATCAGCCCCAGCATTTT. This chain links TRBV10-3 with TRBJ1-5; a weak D match, TRBD1 (5 bases). V lost 6 bases to trimming and J lost 0 bases, with 12 bases between them. The CDR3 is made up of 15 amino acids. Germline CDR1 is ENHRY and CDR2 is SYGVKD.

This clonotype has just a few counts. The CDR3 protein is CSVAGGQGDTGELFF. CDR3 nucleotides: TGCAGCGTGGCAGGTGGACAGGGGGACACCGGGGAGCTGTTTTTT. J is TRBJ2-2 and V is TRBV29-1; 10 positions agree with TRBD1. Trimming took 6 bases from V and 3 from J; bases not matched to a gene: 7. CDR1 SQVTM and CDR2 ANQGSEA come from the germline V gene. CDR3 length: 15 amino acids.

The chain couples TRBV3-1 to TRBJ1-2; no reliable D call. The germline V gene has CDR1 LGHDT and CDR2 YNNKEL (reference sequence). The CDR3 is made up of 17 amino acids. V shed 1 base and J shed 0 bases, with 15 bases lying between them. DNA of the CDR3: TGTGCCAGCAGCCAAGTGGCAGGAGAGAGAACTAACTATGGCTACACCTTC. As protein: CASSQVAGERTNYGYTF. Supplemented by reference TRBV3-1 and TRBJ1-2, the full variable domain reads DTAVSQTPKYLVTQMGNDKSIKCEQNLGHDTMYWYKQDSKKFLKIMFSYNNKELIINETVPNRFSPKSPDKAHLNLHINSLELGDSAVYFCASSQVAGERTNYGYTFGSGTRLTVV.

This clonotype was detected a few times. This chain links TRBV7-2 with TRBJ2-7; 7 bases fit TRBD2. The germline V gene has CDR1 SGHTA and CDR2 FQGNSA. The CDR3 totals 17 residues. The trim removed 6 bases at V and 3 bases at J, leaving 17 bases unmatched. The CDR3 coding sequence is TGTGCCAGCAGTTTTACCAAGGGGAGGGGACTTATCTACGAGCAGTACTTC. Protein sequence: CASSFTKGRGLIYEQYF. The variable domain in full, with the rest retrieved from reference TRBV7-2 and TRBJ2-7, is GAGVSQSPSNKVTEKGKDVELRCDPISGHTALYWYRQSLGQGLEFLIYFQGNSAPDKSGLPSDRFSAERTGGSVSTLTIQRTQQEDSAVYLCASSFTKGRGLIYEQYFGPGTRLTVT.

This clonotype was counted ten times or more. V is TRBV18 and J is TRBJ1-2; D is undetermined. From germline, CDR1 is KGHSH and CDR2 LQKENI. The CDR3 has 14 amino acids. Trimming took off 3 bases at V and 1 base at J, with 9 bases between the two ends. This CDR3 is CASSPPENNYGYTF. The CDR3 nucleotides read TGTGCCAGCTCACCTCCAGAGAATAACTATGGCTACACCTTC.